The clone carrying this T cell receptor (beta chain) was picked up many times. These data are taken from a study of T cells in Graves' hyperthyroidism and ophthalmopathy. Germline values: CDR1 SGHVS, CDR2 FQNEAQ. This CDR3 contains 16 residues. Trimming took 5 bases from V and 6 from J; bases not matched to a gene: 10. Amplification of TCR beta CDR3 regions used RNA as the template. The study used the HTBI primer set for a first-round RT-PCR of the TCR CDR3. TCRdb re-called the multiplex PCR reads through MiXCR, storing one row per CDR3 protein. Of about 110,000 distinct CDR3 sequences detected, roughly 15% appear once; the ten largest clones hold about 44%. Disease duration under 2 months; hyperthyroidism patients were aged 18 to 65.

Material: blood. The origin of this receptor is a woman aged 50 to 65 with Graves' hyperthyroidism. The V gene is TRBV7-8, the J gene TRBJ2-1; 10 bases agree with TRBD1. The CDR3 protein is CASSPDPDRGPNEQFF. For the CDR3, the DNA is TGTGCCAGCAGCCCCGATCCTGACAGGGGGCCCAATGAGCAGTTCTTC.